The clone carrying this T cell receptor beta chain was observed a single time. The antigen is unknown. This sample's time point: newly diagnosed GD, antithyroid drugs for less than 3 months. After RNA was extracted from PBMCs, the TCR library was made from it. This specimen belongs to a study of regulatory T cells in long-lasting Graves disease. Study-wide results and limits: Analysis covered peripheral blood alone, not thyroid tissue. Persistent disease was characterized by preferential usage of TRBV28, TRBJ1-2 and TRBJ2-5. Persistent Graves' patients possessed reduced TCR diversity relative to recently diagnosed ones.

Germline loops: CDR1 MNHEY, CDR2 SMNVEV (reference sequence). CDR3 length: 15 residues. Trimming took off 5 bases at V and 1 base at J, with 14 bases between the two ends. Building the TCR beta libraries relied on iRepertoire HTBI primers, and CDR3 regions underwent Arm-PCR. A single record per CDR3 protein comes from TCRdb applying MiXCR to the multiplex PCR reads. In the table there are around 360,000 distinct CDR3 sequences, under 20% of which are singletons. The same sample was also studied in work on T cells in Graves' hyperthyroidism and ophthalmopathy. As that study records: The TCR CDR3 was amplified in a first-round RT-PCR using the HTBI primer set.

This specimen was peripheral blood mononuclear cells (PBMCs), taken at new diagnosis, from a patient treated with antithyroid drugs. V usage is TRBV27 and J usage is TRBJ1-1; D not certain. The TCR originated in a woman aged 18-29 years with Graves disease. CDR3 sequence (DNA): TGTGCCAGCAGTGCCTCCACGAGCCAGAACACTGAAGCTTTCTTT. Encoded protein: CASSASTSQNTEAFF.